This T cell receptor beta chain derives from a study of blood T cells in healthy people across ages. Study-wide results and caveats: The study lacked donor CMV status, which possibly confounded expanded clonotype changes. Across the age range, TCR beta diversity per million T cells fell in a roughly linear way.

The V gene end was trimmed by 8 bases and the J gene end by 5 bases; junction bases not matched to a gene: 5. The CDR3 is 12 residues long. Germline CDR1 MNHEY, CDR2 SVGAGI. For this clonotype: As yet, its antigen is unknown.

The second PCR ran about 6 to 12 cycles with a sample-barcoded 5' primer and J-beta primers. Each CDR3 protein gets one entry after TCRdb re-called the 5' RACE reads with MiXCR. The profile shows 750,000 to 950,000 distinct CDR3 sequences, 20% to 30% of them singletons. This sample was shared with a second study, whose subject was T cells of mothers and their children.

The chain couples TRBV6-5 to TRBJ2-7, with 8 positions matching TRBD1. The specimen was blood. The receptor was derived from a boy younger than 18 in good health. DNA for the CDR3: TGTGCCAGCGTAGACAGGGGTAACGAGCAGTACTTC. Translating it yields CASVDRGNEQYF.